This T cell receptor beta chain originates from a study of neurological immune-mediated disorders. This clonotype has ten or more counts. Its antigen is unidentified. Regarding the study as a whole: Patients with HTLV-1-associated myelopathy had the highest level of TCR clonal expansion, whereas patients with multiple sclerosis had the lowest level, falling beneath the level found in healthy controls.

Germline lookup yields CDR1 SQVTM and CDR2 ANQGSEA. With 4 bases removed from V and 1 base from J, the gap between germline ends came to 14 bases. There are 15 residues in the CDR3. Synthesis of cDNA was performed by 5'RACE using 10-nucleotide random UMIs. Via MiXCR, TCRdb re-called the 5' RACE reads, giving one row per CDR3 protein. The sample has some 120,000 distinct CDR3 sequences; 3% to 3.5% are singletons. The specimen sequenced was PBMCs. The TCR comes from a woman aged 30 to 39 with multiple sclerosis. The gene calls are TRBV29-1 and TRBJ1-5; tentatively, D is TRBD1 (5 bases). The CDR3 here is CSVGFSQGSNQPQHF. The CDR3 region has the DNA TGCAGCGTTGGGTTCTCGCAGGGCAGCAATCAGCCCCAGCATTTT.